The next 29 T cell receptor beta chains were all read from a single sample in a study of cytomegalovirus exposure and HLA in healthy donors (dated by TCRdb to 2017 to 2019). The library was generated by the immunoSEQ multiplex PCR assay. For the multiplex PCR, a mixture combining 60 forward primers for TCR Vbeta segments and 13 reverse primers for TCR Jbeta segments was used. TCRdb took this table from immuneACCESS and kept in-frame rearrangements with V and J called. Such tables lack part of the clones; where checked against another copy, unresolved V genes explain under half of the gap, and the rest is unexplained. The sample table includes about 200,000 clones. The ten biggest clones cover 6.5% of the sample. The sequenced sample consisted of PBMCs. The receptors stem from a man aged 25 to 40 in good health and CMV-seronegative.

J is TRBJ2-7 and V is TRBV13; D is undetermined. Germline loops: CDR1 PRHDT, CDR2 FYEKMQ (reference sequence). The CDR3 totals 15 residues. V was trimmed by 4 bases and J by 0 bases, leaving 13 bases between them. CDR3 amino acids: CASSSSSSRSYEQYF. The CDR3 DNA is TGTGCCAGCAGCTCCTCCTCTTCCCGCTCCTACGAGCAGTACTTC.

This chain uses TRBV19 with TRBJ2-7; 8 bases agree with TRBD1. CDR1 and CDR2 from the germline V gene are LNHDA and SQIVND (reference sequence). J lost 3 bases, V lost 7 bases, and 14 bases had no gene match. The CDR3 contains 16 residues. CDR3 amino acids: CASTPGGAGGFYEQYF. In DNA, the CDR3 is TGTGCCAGTACCCCCGGAGGGGCAGGGGGCTTCTACGAGCAGTACTTC.

The chain combines TRBV7-9 with TRBJ2-7; weak D call: TRBD1 (6 bases). The germline V gene has CDR1 SEHNR and CDR2 FQNEAQ (reference sequence). Trimming left V 6 bases short and J 3 bases short, with 12 bases between. This CDR3 spans 13 amino acids. The CDR3 sequence is CASSKGQIYEQYF. For the CDR3, the DNA is TGTGCCAGCAGTAAGGGACAAATCTACGAGCAGTACTTC.

The chain combines TRBV14 with TRBJ1-3; no definite D call. Between the trimmed V and J ends, which lost 0 bases and 10 bases, there was a span of 10 bases. Germline V gene data show CDR1 as SGHDN and CDR2 as FVKESK. There are 13 residues in the CDR3. The CDR3 protein is CASSQDPGRTIYF. DNA of the CDR3: TGTGCCAGCAGCCAAGATCCGGGAAGGACCATATATTTT.

The chain has TRBV7-9 and TRBJ2-7; weak D call: TRBD1 (5 bases). Per germline, CDR1 SEHNR and CDR2 FQNEAQ (reference sequence). The CDR3 spans 15 residues. The V end lost 2 bases, the J end lost 0 bases, and 11 bases lay between the germline ends. The CDR3 DNA sequence: TGTGCCAGCAGCTTATCAGGGATCTCCTCCTACGAGCAGTACTTC. This codes for CASSLSGISSYEQYF.

The V gene is TRBV19, the J gene TRBJ2-3; D remains ambiguous. CDR3 length: 15 residues. Germline V lookup: CDR1 LNHDA, CDR2 SQIVND (reference sequence). V was pared by 3 bases and J by 0 bases, with 10 bases between. The CDR3 spells CASSIIETSTDTQYF. The CDR3, as DNA: TGTGCCAGTAGTATTATCGAAACTAGCACAGATACGCAGTATTTT.

As concerns this clone: One end of the junction varies from germline; a read error may be responsible. The gene calls are TRBV5-1 and TRBJ2-3; TRBD2 agrees at 7 bases. The germline gives CDR1 SGHRS, CDR2 YFSETQ. The CDR3 length is 16 residues. DNA for the CDR3: TGCACCAGCAGCCAGGCCGGGACTACTGGAGTAGATACGCAGTATTTT. It yields the protein CTSSQAGTTGVDTQYF.

The gene calls are TRBV6-5 and TRBJ1-6; 7 bases agree with TRBD1. The CDR3 length is 14 residues. Looked up from germline, CDR1 is MNHEY and CDR2 is SVGAGI. V dropped 4 bases and J dropped 4; count of bases not matched to a gene: 1. The DNA for the CDR3 is TGTGCCAGCAGTTTACAGGGGTATAATTCACCCCTCCACTTT. It encodes CASSLQGYNSPLHF.

This chain links TRBV6-4 with TRBJ1-3; the D is unclear. This CDR3 spans 15 amino acids. Germline CDR1 and CDR2: MRHNA and SNTAGT. Trimming took 2 bases from V and 6 from J, leaving 14 bases between them. The CDR3 nucleotides read TGTGCCAGCAGTGACACGGCGGGGAATGCAAACACCATATATTTT. Translated, it gives CASSDTAGNANTIYF.

V usage is TRBV10-1 and J usage is TRBJ2-3; maybe TRBD1 (6 bases). Trimming took off 6 bases at V and 2 bases at J, with 15 bases between the two ends. CDR1 is WNHNN and CDR2 is SYGVQD in the germline V gene (reference sequence). This CDR3 contains 15 residues. The CDR3 loop reads CASRGDKENTDTQYF. The CDR3 DNA reads as TGCGCCAGCAGGGGGGACAAGGAAAACACAGATACGCAGTATTTT.

The V call is TRBV13, the J call TRBJ2-1; D ambiguous. The ends were cut back, 8 bases at V and 12 bases at J, with 11 bases in the middle. Germline V gene sequence: CDR1 PRHDT, CDR2 FYEKMQ (reference sequence). This CDR3 is 10 amino acids long. The CDR3 sequence: CASVVSGQFF. As DNA, the CDR3 is TGTGCCAGCGTGGTTAGTGGGCAGTTCTTC.

The gene calls are TRBV4-2 and TRBJ2-3; D is possibly TRBD1 (6 bases). Trimming removed 3 bases at V and 3 bases at J, with 19 bases between. Germline CDR1 LGHNA, CDR2 YNFKEQ. The CDR3 extends over 17 amino acids. The CDR3 loop reads CASSHTPGQDPTDTQYF. CDR3 coding DNA: TGTGCCAGCAGCCACACCCCGGGACAAGACCCTACAGATACGCAGTATTTT.

The V and J genes are TRBV25-1 and TRBJ2-5; 10 bases map to TRBD1. The CDR3 runs 15 residues. From germline, CDR1 is MGHDK and CDR2 SYGVNS. V lost 3 bases, J lost 7 bases, and 8 bases stayed unmatched. The CDR3 here is CASSEGTGAGATQYF. As DNA, the CDR3 is TGTGCCAGCAGTGAGGGGACAGGGGCTGGAGCGACCCAGTACTTC.

CDR3 nucleotides: TGTGCCAGCAGCTCGCCTTGGGACATCAGACTCTCTGGGGCCAACGTCCTGACTTTC. Translating it yields CASSSPWDIRLSGANVLTF. The gene calls are TRBV5-6 and TRBJ2-6; maybe TRBD1 (6 bases). The CDR3 totals 19 residues. V dropped 3 bases and J dropped 0 bases, with 19 bases sitting between them. Looked up from germline, CDR1 is SGHDT and CDR2 is YYEEEE.

Note on this clone: Mismatch with germline at one junction end may stem from a read error. Other DNA sequences in the same sample also yield this CDR3. The chain combines TRBV9 with TRBJ2-7; D gene ambiguous. The length of the CDR3 is 14 residues. Germline-derived CDR1 and CDR2 are SGDLS and YYNGEE. The CDR3 spells CASSVVAESYEQYF. CDR3 in DNA: TGCGCCAGCAGCGTAGTGGCGGAAAGCTACGAGCAGTACTTC. Full variable domain (remainder filled in from reference TRBV9 and TRBJ2-7): DSGVTQTPKHLITATGQRVTLRCSPRSGDLSVYWYQQSLDQGLQFLIQYYNGEERAKGNILERFSAQQFPDLHSELNLSSLELGDSALYFCASSVVAESYEQYFGPGTRLTVT.

This sequence joins TRBV28 and TRBJ1-2; tentatively, D is TRBD1 (5 bases). The V end lost 3 bases, the J end lost 2 bases, and 13 bases lay between the germline ends. This CDR3 has 15 amino acids. Germline V gene data show CDR1 as MDHEN and CDR2 as SYDVKM. In DNA form, the CDR3 reads TGTGCCAGCAGTTTCCCCTCCGACAGCAACTATGGCTACACCTTC. Its protein product is CASSFPSDSNYGYTF.

The chain has TRBV2 and TRBJ2-7, with D possibly matching TRBD1 (7 bases). The CDR3 has 14 residues. Germline CDR1 reads SNHLY; CDR2 reads FYNNEI. V was pared by 8 bases and J by 2 bases, with 16 bases between. This chain's CDR3 is CASAGQGGAYEQYF. The CDR3 DNA sequence: TGTGCCAGCGCAGGGCAGGGGGGTGCCTACGAGCAGTACTTC. Together with reference TRBV2 and TRBJ2-7, the CDR3 gives the full variable domain: EPEVTQTPSHQVTQMGQEVILRCVPISNHLYFYWYRQILGQKVEFLVSFYNNEISEKSEIFDDQFSVERPDGSNFTLKIRSTKLEDSAMYFCASAGQGGAYEQYFGPGTRLTVT.

The V gene is TRBV30, the J gene TRBJ1-1, with TRBD1 matching 9 bases. This CDR3 is 14 amino acids long. Unmatched junction bases numbered 10, after V lost 7 bases and J lost 4 bases. Germline CDR1 and CDR2: GTSNPN and SVGIG (reference sequence). CDR3 sequence (DNA): TGTGCCTACTACCGAAGACAGGGGGGCACTGAAGCTTTCTTT. Amino acids: CAYYRRQGGTEAFF.

This chain links TRBV14 with TRBJ2-1; 7 bases fit TRBD2. V dropped 5 bases and J dropped 2; count of bases not matched to a gene: 6. The CDR3 length is 15 residues. The germline V gene encodes CDR1 SGHDN and CDR2 FVKESK. The CDR3 loop reads CASSFTSATYNEQFF. The CDR3 DNA sequence: TGTGCCAGCAGCTTTACTAGCGCCACCTACAATGAGCAGTTCTTC. Full variable domain (remainder filled in from reference TRBV14 and TRBJ2-1): EAGVTQFPSHSVIEKGQTVTLRCDPISGHDNLYWYRRVMGKEIKFLLHFVKESKQDESGMPNNRFLAERTGGTYSTLKVQPAELEDSGVYFCASSFTSATYNEQFFGPGTRLTVL.

The chain has TRBV19 and TRBJ2-3; 14 bases line up with TRBD2. After removal of 3 bases from V and 6 bases from J, the junction contained 8 bases not matched to a gene. Germline CDR1 LNHDA, CDR2 SQIVND (reference sequence). This CDR3 has 17 residues. CDR3 sequence: CASSILGTSGSVDTQYF. The CDR3 DNA reads as TGTGCCAGTAGTATTTTAGGGACTAGCGGGAGCGTGGATACGCAGTATTTT. Variable domain in full (rest from reference TRBV19 and TRBJ2-3): DGGITQSPKYLFRKEGQNVTLSCEQNLNHDAMYWYRQDPGQGLRLIYYSQIVNDFQKGDIAEGYSVSREKKESFPLTVTSAQKNPTAFYLCASSILGTSGSVDTQYFGPGTRLTVL.

The chain has TRBV10-3 and TRBJ2-3, with D maybe TRBD1 (5 bases). Germline CDR1 ENHRY, CDR2 SYGVKD. V was cut by 7 bases and J by 4 bases, with 12 bases left in between. The CDR3 is made up of 13 amino acids. The DNA for the CDR3 is TGTGCCATCATGACAGACGAGTCAGATACGCAGTATTTT. Its protein is CAIMTDESDTQYF.

The J gene is TRBJ1-3, the V gene TRBV6-5; D not certain. Germline CDR1 and CDR2: MNHEY and SVGAGI. CDR3 length equals 16 residues. V lost 2 bases and J 0 bases, leaving 11 bases between the germline ends. The CDR3 reads CASSYEVGSSGNTIYF. The CDR3 DNA is TGTGCCAGCAGTTACGAGGTCGGAAGCTCTGGAAACACCATATATTTT.

The chain is built from TRBV2 and TRBJ2-7; 7 bases are shared with TRBD1. CDR1 SNHLY and CDR2 FYNNEI come from the germline V gene. The CDR3 is 15 amino acids. The ends lost 6 bases at V and 0 bases at J; junction bases unmatched: 8. CDR3 protein: CASRATGVGSYEQYF. DNA for the CDR3: TGTGCCAGCAGGGCCACAGGGGTAGGCTCCTACGAGCAGTACTTC.

This chain connects TRBV6-6 to TRBJ1-5, with TRBD1 matching 8 bases. The CDR3 has 14 amino acids. The germline CDR1 and CDR2 sequences are MNHNY and SVGAGI (reference sequence). Trimming cost V 7 bases and J 7 bases; bases outside gene matches: 9. CDR3 DNA sequence: TGTGCCAGCACCCCTCAGGGGGCGAGCCAGCCCCAGCATTTT. It specifies CASTPQGASQPQHF.

The chain has TRBV10-1 and TRBJ2-1; TRBD1 matches at 12 bases. The CDR3 runs 15 residues. The J segment lost 8 bases and the V segment lost 4 bases, leaving 6 bases of the junction unmatched. Germline CDR1 and CDR2: WNHNN and SYGVQD (reference sequence). In DNA, the CDR3 is TGCGCCAGCAGTGGTTCCGGGACAGGGGGCCATGAGCAGTTCTTC. This gives the protein CASSGSGTGGHEQFF.

The chain is built from TRBV28 and TRBJ2-2, with 10 bases aligning to TRBD1. The CDR3 length is 15 residues. V lost 4 bases, J lost 7 bases, and 6 bases stayed unmatched. Looked up from germline, CDR1 is MDHEN and CDR2 is SYDVKM. The DNA of the CDR3 is TGTGCCAGCAGTTATAGGACAGGGGGTGACGGGGAGCTGTTTTTT. Encoded protein: CASSYRTGGDGELFF.

This chain links TRBV6-5 with TRBJ2-7; 10 nucleotides line up with TRBD1. This CDR3 is built from 15 residues. Trimming removed 3 bases from V and 5 bases from J; junction bases left unmatched: 7. From germline, CDR1 is MNHEY and CDR2 SVGAGI. The CDR3 protein is CASSYYGTGADEQYF. CDR3 DNA sequence: TGTGCCAGCAGTTATTATGGGACAGGGGCCGACGAGCAGTACTTC.

The V and J genes are TRBV25-1 and TRBJ2-3; 11 bases line up with TRBD2. Per germline, CDR1 MGHDK and CDR2 SYGVNS. J gave up 3 bases and V 1 base, and 3 bases lay outside the gene matches. The CDR3 loop spans 16 amino acids. Written as DNA, the CDR3 is TGTGCCAGCAGTGAATGGGCTAGCGGGGGGACAGATACGCAGTATTTT. Its protein is CASSEWASGGTDTQYF.

The gene calls are TRBV5-6 and TRBJ1-6, with 10 positions matching TRBD1. This CDR3 is 14 amino acids long. Germline-derived CDR1 and CDR2 are SGHDT and YYEEEE. Trimming took 3 bases from V and 13 from J; bases not matched to a gene: 7. The CDR3 region is CASSSGQGLIPLHF. The CDR3 bases are TGTGCCAGCAGCTCGGGACAGGGGCTGATCCCCCTCCACTTT.